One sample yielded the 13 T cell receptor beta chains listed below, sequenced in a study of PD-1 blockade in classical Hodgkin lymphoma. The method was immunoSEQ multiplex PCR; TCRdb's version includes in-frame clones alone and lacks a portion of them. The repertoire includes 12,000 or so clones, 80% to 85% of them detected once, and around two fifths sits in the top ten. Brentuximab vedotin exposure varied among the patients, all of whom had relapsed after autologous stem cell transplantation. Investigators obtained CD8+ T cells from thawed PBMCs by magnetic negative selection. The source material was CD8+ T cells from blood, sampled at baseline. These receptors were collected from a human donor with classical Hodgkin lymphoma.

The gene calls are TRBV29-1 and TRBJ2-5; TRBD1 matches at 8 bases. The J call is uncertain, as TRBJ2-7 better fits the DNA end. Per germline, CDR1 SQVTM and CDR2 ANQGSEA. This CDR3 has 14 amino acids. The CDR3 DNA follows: TGCAGCGTCGATACCGGGACAGGCTCCTACGAGCAGTACTTC. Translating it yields CSVDTGTGSYEQYF.

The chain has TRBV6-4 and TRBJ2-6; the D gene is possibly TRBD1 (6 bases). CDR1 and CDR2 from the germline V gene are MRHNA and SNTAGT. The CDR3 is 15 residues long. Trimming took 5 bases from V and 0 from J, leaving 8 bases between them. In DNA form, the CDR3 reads TGTGCCAGCAGTTTGGACAGCTCTGGGGCCAACGTCCTGACTTTC. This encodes CASSLDSSGANVLTF.

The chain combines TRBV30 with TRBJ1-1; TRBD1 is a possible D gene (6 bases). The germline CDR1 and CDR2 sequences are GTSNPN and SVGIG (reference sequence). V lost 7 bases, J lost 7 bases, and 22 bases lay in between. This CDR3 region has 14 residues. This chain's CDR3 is CAFRFDHGGLEAFF. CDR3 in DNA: TGTGCCTTTCGTTTTGACCATGGGGGCCTTGAAGCTTTCTTT.

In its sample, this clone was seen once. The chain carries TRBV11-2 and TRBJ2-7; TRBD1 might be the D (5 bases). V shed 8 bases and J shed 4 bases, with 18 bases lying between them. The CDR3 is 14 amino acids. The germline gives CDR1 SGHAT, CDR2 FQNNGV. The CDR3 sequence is CASGANPTFYEQYF. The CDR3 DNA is TGTGCCAGCGGGGCTAACCCTACCTTTTACGAGCAGTACTTC.

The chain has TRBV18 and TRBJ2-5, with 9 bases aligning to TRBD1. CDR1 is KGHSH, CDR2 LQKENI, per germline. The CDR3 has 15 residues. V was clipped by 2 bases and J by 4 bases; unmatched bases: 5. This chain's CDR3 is CASSPSGTGRETQYF. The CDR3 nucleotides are TGTGCCAGCTCACCAAGCGGGACAGGGCGAGAGACCCAGTACTTC.

CDR3 protein: CASITGAGYTEAFF. The CDR3 DNA reads as TGTGCCAGTATCACGGGTGCAGGGTACACTGAAGCTTTCTTT. The chain uses TRBV19 and TRBJ1-1, with a weak D call TRBD1 (5 bases). V lost 7 bases and J lost 3, with 15 bases in between. Germline V gene sequence: CDR1 LNHDA, CDR2 SQIVND (reference sequence). The CDR3 length is 14 residues. Based on the CDR3 plus reference TRBV19 and TRBJ1-1, the full variable domain is DGGITQSPKYLFRKEGQNVTLSCEQNLNHDAMYWYRQDPGQGLRLIYYSQIVNDFQKGDIAEGYSVSREKKESFPLTVTSAQKNPTAFYLCASITGAGYTEAFFGQGTRLTVV.

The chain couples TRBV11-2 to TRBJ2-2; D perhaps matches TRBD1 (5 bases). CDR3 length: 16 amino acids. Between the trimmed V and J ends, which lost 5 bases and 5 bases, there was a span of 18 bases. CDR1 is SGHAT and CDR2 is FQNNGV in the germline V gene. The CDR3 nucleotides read TGTGCCAGCAGCCTCGATCCAGGGTTGGGTACCGGGGAGCTGTTTTTT. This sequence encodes CASSLDPGLGTGELFF.

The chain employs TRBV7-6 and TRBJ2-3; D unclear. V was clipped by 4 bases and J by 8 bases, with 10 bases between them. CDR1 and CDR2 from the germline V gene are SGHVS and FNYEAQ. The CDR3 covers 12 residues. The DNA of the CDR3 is TGTGCCAGCAGCTCCAGCGTTGCTACGCAGTATTTT. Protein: CASSSSVATQYF.

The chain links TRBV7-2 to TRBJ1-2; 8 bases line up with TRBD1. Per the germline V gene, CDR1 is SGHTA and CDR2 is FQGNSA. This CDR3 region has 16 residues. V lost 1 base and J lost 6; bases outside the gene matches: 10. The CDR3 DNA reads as TGTGCCAGCAGCTTAGACCCAACAGGGGGGTACCATGGCTACACCTTC. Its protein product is CASSLDPTGGYHGYTF.

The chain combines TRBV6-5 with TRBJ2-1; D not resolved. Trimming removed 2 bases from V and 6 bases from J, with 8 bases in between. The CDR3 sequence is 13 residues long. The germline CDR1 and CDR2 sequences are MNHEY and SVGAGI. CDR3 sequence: CASSYGWGNEQFF. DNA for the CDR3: TGTGCCAGCAGTTACGGGTGGGGCAATGAGCAGTTCTTC.

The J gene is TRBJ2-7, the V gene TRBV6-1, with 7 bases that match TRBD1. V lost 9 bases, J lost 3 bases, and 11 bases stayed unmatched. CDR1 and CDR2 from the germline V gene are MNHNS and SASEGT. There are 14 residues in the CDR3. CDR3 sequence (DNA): TGTGCCAGTCGCCCCAGGGACAGCAACTACGAGCAGTACTTC. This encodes CASRPRDSNYEQYF.

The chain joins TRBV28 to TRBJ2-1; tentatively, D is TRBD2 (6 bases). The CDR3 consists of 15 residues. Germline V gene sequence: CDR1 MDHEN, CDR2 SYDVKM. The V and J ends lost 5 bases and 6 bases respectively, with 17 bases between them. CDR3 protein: CASSIRDLNPNEQFF. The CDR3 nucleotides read TGTGCCAGCAGTATCCGGGACTTAAACCCCAATGAGCAGTTCTTC.

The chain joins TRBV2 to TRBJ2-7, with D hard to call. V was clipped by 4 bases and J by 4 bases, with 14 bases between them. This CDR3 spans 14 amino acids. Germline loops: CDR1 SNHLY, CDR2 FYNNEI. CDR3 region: CASSAPLKGYEQYF. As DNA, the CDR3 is TGTGCCAGCAGTGCGCCTTTAAAAGGTTACGAGCAGTACTTC.